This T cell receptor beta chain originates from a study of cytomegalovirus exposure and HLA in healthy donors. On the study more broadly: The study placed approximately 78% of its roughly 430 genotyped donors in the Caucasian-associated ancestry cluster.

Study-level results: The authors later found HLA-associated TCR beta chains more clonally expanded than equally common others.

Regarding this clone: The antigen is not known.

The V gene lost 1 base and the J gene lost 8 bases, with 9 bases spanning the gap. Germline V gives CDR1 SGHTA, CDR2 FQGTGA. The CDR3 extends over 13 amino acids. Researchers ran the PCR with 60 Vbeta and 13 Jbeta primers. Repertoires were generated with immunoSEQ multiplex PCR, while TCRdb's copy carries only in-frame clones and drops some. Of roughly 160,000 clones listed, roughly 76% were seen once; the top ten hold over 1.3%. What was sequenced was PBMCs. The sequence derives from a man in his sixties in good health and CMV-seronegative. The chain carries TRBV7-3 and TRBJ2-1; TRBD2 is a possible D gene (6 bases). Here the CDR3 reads CASSLNWGDEQFF. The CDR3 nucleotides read TGTGCCAGCAGCTTAAATTGGGGGGATGAGCAGTTCTTC.